This T cell receptor beta chain came from a study of blood T cell repertoires in COVID-19. For the study at large: PBMCs, B-cell-depleted T cells, or T cells were the source of the cDNA or gDNA that made up the material.

TCRdb keeps only in-frame clones here, not all; method: immunoSEQ multiplex PCR. The sample has approximately 260,000 clones; roughly 84% are singletons. Sequencing used peripheral blood. The sequence was obtained from a woman between 40 and 55 years old who had recovered from COVID-19.

The CDR3 region has the DNA TGCGCCAGCAGCCAGGCCGACAGCCTCACTGAAGCTTTCTTT. Protein sequence: CASSQADSLTEAFF. The genes are TRBV4-1 and TRBJ1-1; a possible D gene is TRBD1 (5 bases). From germline, CDR1 is MGHRA and CDR2 YSYEKL. CDR3 length: 14 amino acids. The germline V and J ends were trimmed by 3 bases and 4 bases, with 12 bases remaining between them.